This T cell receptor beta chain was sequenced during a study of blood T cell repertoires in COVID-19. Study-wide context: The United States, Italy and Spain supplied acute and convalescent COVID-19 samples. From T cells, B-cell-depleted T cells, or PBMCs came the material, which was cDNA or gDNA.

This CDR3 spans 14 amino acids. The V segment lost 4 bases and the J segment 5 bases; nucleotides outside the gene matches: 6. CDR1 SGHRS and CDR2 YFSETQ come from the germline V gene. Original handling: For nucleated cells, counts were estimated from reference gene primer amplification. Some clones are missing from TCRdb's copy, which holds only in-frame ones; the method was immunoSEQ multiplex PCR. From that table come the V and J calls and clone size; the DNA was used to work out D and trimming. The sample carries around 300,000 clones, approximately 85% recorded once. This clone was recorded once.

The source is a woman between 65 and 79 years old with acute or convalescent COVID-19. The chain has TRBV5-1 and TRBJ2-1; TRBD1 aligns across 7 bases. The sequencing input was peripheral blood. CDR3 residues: CASSGVGTDNEQFF. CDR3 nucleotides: TGCGCCAGCAGCGGGGTTGGGACAGACAATGAGCAGTTCTTC.